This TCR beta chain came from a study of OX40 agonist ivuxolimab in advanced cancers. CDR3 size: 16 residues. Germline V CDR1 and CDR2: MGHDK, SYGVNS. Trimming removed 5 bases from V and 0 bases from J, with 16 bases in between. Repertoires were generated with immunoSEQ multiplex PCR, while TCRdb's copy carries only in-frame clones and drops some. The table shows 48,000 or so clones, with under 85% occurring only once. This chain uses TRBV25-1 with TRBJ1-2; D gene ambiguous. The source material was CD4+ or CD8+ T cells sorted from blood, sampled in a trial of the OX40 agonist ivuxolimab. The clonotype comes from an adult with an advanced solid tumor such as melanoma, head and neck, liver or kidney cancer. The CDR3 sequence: CASSPRQTSSNYGYTF. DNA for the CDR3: TGTGCCAGCAGTCCCCGACAAACGAGTTCTAACTATGGCTACACCTTC.